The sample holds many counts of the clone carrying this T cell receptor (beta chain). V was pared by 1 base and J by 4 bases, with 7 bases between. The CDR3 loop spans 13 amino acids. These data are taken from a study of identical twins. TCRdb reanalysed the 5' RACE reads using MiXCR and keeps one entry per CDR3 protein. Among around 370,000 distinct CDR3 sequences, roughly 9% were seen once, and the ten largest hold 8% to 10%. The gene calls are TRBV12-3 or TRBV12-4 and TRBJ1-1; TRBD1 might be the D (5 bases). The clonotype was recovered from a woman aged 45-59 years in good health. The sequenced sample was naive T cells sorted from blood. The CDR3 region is CASSLGQGTEAFF. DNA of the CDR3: TGTGCCAGCAGTTTAGGGCAGGGCACTGAAGCTTTCTTT.